The clone carrying this TCR beta chain was seen a few times. What it binds is not known. This record belongs to a study of T-cell memory formation after mild COVID-19. Study observations and caveats: Researchers could not confirm that second-wave clones peaking on day 37 targeted SARS-CoV-2. A balance of CD4 and CD8 characterized clones contracting day 15 to 85, whereas later expanders leaned CD4+.

V was cut by 4 bases and J by 4 bases, with 4 bases left in between. Germline CDR1 MNHEY, CDR2 SVGAGI. The CDR3 extends over 12 amino acids. From 5'RACE with constant-segment primers came TCR alpha and TCR beta cDNA libraries that carried sample barcodes and UMIs. TCRdb ran MiXCR on the 5' RACE reads and lists one entry per CDR3 protein. Found here are hundreds of thousands of distinct CDR3 sequences, 16% of them singletons; the top ten hold roughly 20%. The specimen sequenced was PBMCs or a T cell subset sorted from them (not recorded which). J is TRBJ2-2 and V is TRBV6-5; D remains ambiguous. The TCR comes from a man younger than 35 who had mild COVID-19 (a few samples of this study predate the infection). Cell type and time point are not known. The CDR3 DNA is TGTGCCAGCAGTTCAAGCACCGGGGAGCTGTTTTTT. It encodes CASSSSTGELFF.